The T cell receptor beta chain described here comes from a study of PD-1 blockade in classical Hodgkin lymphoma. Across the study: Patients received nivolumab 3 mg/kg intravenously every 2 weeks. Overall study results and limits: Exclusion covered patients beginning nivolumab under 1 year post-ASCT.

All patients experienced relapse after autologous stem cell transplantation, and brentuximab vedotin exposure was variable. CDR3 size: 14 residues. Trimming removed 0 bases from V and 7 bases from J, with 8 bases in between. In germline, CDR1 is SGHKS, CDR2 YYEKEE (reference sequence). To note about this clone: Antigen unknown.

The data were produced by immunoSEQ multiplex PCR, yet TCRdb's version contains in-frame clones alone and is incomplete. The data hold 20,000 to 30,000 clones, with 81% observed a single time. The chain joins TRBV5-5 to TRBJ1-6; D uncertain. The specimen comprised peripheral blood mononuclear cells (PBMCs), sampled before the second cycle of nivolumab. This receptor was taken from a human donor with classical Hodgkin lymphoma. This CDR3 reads CASSLASKNSPLHF. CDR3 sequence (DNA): TGTGCCAGCAGCTTGGCTTCAAAGAATTCACCCCTCCACTTT.